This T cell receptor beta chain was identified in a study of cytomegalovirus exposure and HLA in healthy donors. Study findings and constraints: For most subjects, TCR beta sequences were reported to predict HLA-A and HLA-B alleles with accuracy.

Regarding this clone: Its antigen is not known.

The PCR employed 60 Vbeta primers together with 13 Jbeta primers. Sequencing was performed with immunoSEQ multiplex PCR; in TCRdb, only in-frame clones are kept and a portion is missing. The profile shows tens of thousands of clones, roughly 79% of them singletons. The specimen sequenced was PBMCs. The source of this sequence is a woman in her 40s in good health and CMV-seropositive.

For the CDR3, the DNA is TGTGCCAGCAGCCACGGGGGAAGACGGTATTTT. Encoded protein: CASSHGGRRYF. The rearrangement links TRBV14 to TRBJ2-3; tentatively, D is TRBD2 (6 bases). With 3 bases removed from V and 14 bases from J, the gap between germline ends came to 12 bases. CDR1 is SGHDN, CDR2 FVKESK, per germline. The CDR3 consists of 11 residues.